The T cell receptor beta chain described here comes from a study of neurological immune-mediated disorders. For the study at large: Of the 35 or so patients with multiple sclerosis, roughly 30 had relapsing-remitting MS, whereas the remaining 3 had secondary progressive MS. Study results and caveats: Phylogenetic analysis grouped 18 of 34 multiple sclerosis patients' repertoires together, suggesting a possible repertoire signature. The level of TCR clonal expansion was highest in patients with HTLV-1-associated myelopathy and lowest in multiple sclerosis, where it fell below the level seen in healthy controls.

Each TCR transcript was tagged with a 10-nucleotide random UMI during 5'RACE. TCRdb analysed the 5' RACE reads with MiXCR anew, one entry per CDR3 protein. The table lists over 35,000 distinct CDR3 sequences, over 2% of them singletons. There are 12 residues in the CDR3. The germline V gene has CDR1 SGHRS and CDR2 YFSETQ. This clonotype has ten or more counts. Its antigen is undetermined. This receptor was identified in a man aged 30 to 39 with multiple sclerosis. The source material was PBMCs. The rearrangement links TRBV5-1 to TRBJ1-1; TRBD1 is a possible D gene (5 bases). CDR3 in amino acids: CAGRKQGTEAFF. The DNA of the CDR3 is TGCGCTGGAAGAAAGCAGGGCACTGAAGCTTTCTTT.